The rows below give T cell receptor beta chains drawn from one sample of a study of blood T cell repertoires in COVID-19. Using immunoSEQ multiplex PCR, the repertoire was profiled, and TCRdb retains in-frame clones only, with some absent. Altogether hundreds of thousands of clones are present, approximately 86% being singletons, with the ten largest covering around 12%. The specimen sequenced was peripheral blood. All receptors derive from a woman aged 70-85 years with COVID-19, enrolled during active disease. Both conserved end residues are part of each CDR3. Each record gives: J gene, V gene, clone size, D gene, CDR3 protein, CDR3 DNA. D genes are given only for firm matches. Size values are once, few and many counts, or a class for expanded clones, and some rows have none.

TRBJ2-1 | TRBV9 | - | - | CASSEGGISYNEQFF | TGTGCCAGCAGCGAAGGCGGAATCTCCTACAATGAGCAGTTCTTC
TRBJ2-1 | TRBV27 | once | TRBD2 | CASSPLAGTSGGLSNEQFF | TGTGCCAGCAGTCCGCTCGCCGGGACTAGCGGGGGGTTGAGCAATGAGCAGTTCTTC
TRBJ1-6 | TRBV2 | few | - | CASSGQQGPLHF | TGTGCCAGCAGTGGCCAACAGGGACCCCTCCACTTT
TRBJ2-2 | TRBV5-4 | once | - | CASRSGRGGGGELFF | TGTGCCAGCAGATCGGGACGGGGAGGTGGCGGGGAGCTGTTTTTT
TRBJ2-5 | TRBV2 | - | - | CASMRGIGETQYF | TGTGCCAGCATGCGAGGGATCGGGGAGACCCAGTACTTC
TRBJ2-5 | TRBV12-3/TRBV12-4 | few | - | CASSTSFPETQYF | TGTGCCAGCAGCACTAGCTTCCCAGAGACCCAGTACTTC
TRBJ1-5 | TRBV4-1 | - | - | CASSQEGSGGAQPQHF | TGCGCCAGCAGCCAAGAAGGGTCGGGGGGCGCCCAGCCCCAGCATTTT
TRBJ2-2 | TRBV2 | once | - | CASAYSGETGELFF | TGTGCCAGCGCTTACTCAGGGGAAACCGGGGAGCTGTTTTTT
TRBJ2-6 | TRBV6-2/TRBV6-3 | - | - | CASSYSHTSRGWSGANVLTF | TGTGCCAGCAGTTACTCCCATACTAGCCGGGGTTGGTCTGGGGCCAACGTCCTGACTTTC
TRBJ1-1 | TRBV5-1 | - | - | CASSRTTEPNTEAFF | TGCGCCAGCAGCCGTACGACAGAGCCGAACACTGAAGCTTTCTTT
TRBJ1-5 | TRBV19 | - | - | CASNPHSNQPQHF | TGTGCCAGTAACCCACATAGCAATCAGCCCCAGCATTTT
TRBJ2-3 | TRBV5-1 | - | TRBD1 | CASKEGGPTDTQYF | TGCGCCAGCAAGGAAGGGGGCCCCACAGATACGCAGTATTTT
TRBJ2-7 | TRBV6-5 | - | - | CASSPDKVSSYEQYF | TGTGCCAGCAGTCCGGACAAGGTGAGCTCCTACGAGCAGTACTTC
TRBJ1-2 | TRBV5-1 | - | - | CASSDLRGEVDGYTF | TGCGCCAGCAGCGACCTACGGGGGGAGGTTGATGGCTACACCTTC
TRBJ1-5 | TRBV6-5 | few | - | CASSYSKGRGQPQHF | TGTGCCAGCAGTTACTCGAAGGGTCGAGGGCAGCCCCAGCATTTT
TRBJ2-2 | TRBV7-2 | - | - | CASSEGPGELFF | TGTGCCAGCAGCGAGGGCCCCGGGGAGCTGTTTTTT
TRBJ2-6 | TRBV5-1 | many | TRBD1 | CASSLWTGSGANVLTF | TGCGCCAGCAGCCTTTGGACAGGGTCTGGGGCCAACGTCCTGACTTTC
TRBJ2-1 | TRBV19 | once | TRBD2 | CASRGEGSSYNEQFF | TGTGCCAGTAGGGGGGAGGGGAGCTCCTACAATGAGCAGTTCTTC
TRBJ2-3 | TRBV7-2 | - | - | CASSLIGGASTDTQYF | TGTGCCAGCAGCTTGATTGGGGGGGCGAGCACAGATACGCAGTATTTT
TRBJ2-1 | TRBV10-3 | - | TRBD1 | CAITQGAVNEQFF | TGTGCCATCACGCAGGGGGCGGTTAATGAGCAGTTCTTC
TRBJ1-1 | TRBV18 | - | TRBD1 | CASSHGQGLKDTEAFF | TGTGCCAGCTCACACGGACAGGGATTGAAGGACACTGAAGCTTTCTTT
TRBJ2-7 | TRBV3-1/TRBV3-2 | - | - | CASSQDQGGNEQYF | TGTGCCAGCAGCCAAGATCAGGGGGGAAACGAGCAGTACTTC
TRBJ2-7 | TRBV3-1/TRBV3-2 | - | - | CASSQDSGIYEQYF | TGTGCCAGCAGCCAGGATTCAGGGATCTACGAGCAGTACTTC